The 20 T cell receptor beta chains presented below share a single source sample, sequenced in a study of neurological immune-mediated disorders (dated by TCRdb to the late 2010s). Library preparation employed 5' RACE. Instrument on record: Illumina HiSeq 2500. TCRdb trimmed the raw reads at Q25, called clones with MiXCR and kept productive beta chains. Each CDR3 protein appears once, grouped with its most common genes and DNA. In all, the sample holds some 27,000 distinct CDR3 sequences, and less than 8.5% of those were seen once. The top ten clonotypes cover roughly 8.5% of the sample. Sequencing was done on a sample of PBMCs. These receptors all come from a woman aged 50 to 60 in good health.

In this sample, this clonotype turned up many times. V is TRBV7-2 and J is TRBJ2-5; 8 nucleotides agree with TRBD1. This CDR3 spans 14 amino acids. The V gene end was trimmed by 3 bases and the J gene end by 3 bases; junction bases not matched to a gene: 3. Germline values: CDR1 SGHTA, CDR2 FQGNSA. In DNA form, the CDR3 reads TGTGCCAGCAGCTTTCAGGGGGCAAAAGAGACCCAGTACTTC. Encoded protein: CASSFQGAKETQYF.

This clonotype was observed many times. The chain recombines TRBV20-1 with TRBJ2-1; no clear D. Trimming removed 6 bases at V and 4 bases at J, with 10 bases between. Germline assignment: CDR1 DFQATT and CDR2 SNEGSKA (reference sequence). The CDR3 is made up of 12 amino acids. This chain's CDR3 is CSAEDTYNEQFF. The CDR3, as DNA: TGCAGTGCAGAAGACACTTACAATGAGCAGTTCTTC.

This clonotype counts as medium-sized. The CDR3, as DNA: TGCAGTGCGTTGACTAGCGGGAGGGCCGATGAGCAGTTCTTC. It codes for CSALTSGRADEQFF. This rearrangement joins TRBV20-1 to TRBJ2-1; 14 bases line up with TRBD2. The CDR3 runs to 14 residues. Losses at the gene ends were 6 bases for V and 8 bases for J; bases not matched to a gene: 6. Germline CDR1 reads DFQATT; CDR2 reads SNEGSKA (reference sequence).

The sample holds many counts of this clonotype. This chain links TRBV20-1 with TRBJ2-7; D is undetermined. Germline-derived CDR1 and CDR2 are DFQATT and SNEGSKA (reference sequence). With 5 bases removed from V and 0 bases from J, the gap between germline ends came to 14 bases. The CDR3 length is 14 residues. The CDR3 sequence: CSASGHTNSYEQYF. CDR3 DNA sequence: TGCAGTGCTTCTGGGCATACGAACTCCTACGAGCAGTACTTC.

Ten or more counts support this clonotype. The rearrangement joins TRBV11-2 to TRBJ2-1; 12 positions match TRBD2. V shed 5 bases, J shed 10 bases, and the junction held 18 bases outside the gene matches. This CDR3 comprises 18 residues. Germline V CDR1 and CDR2: SGHAT, FQNNGV. The CDR3 sequence is CASSPTGLAGGPGNEQFF. CDR3 nucleotide sequence: TGTGCCAGCAGCCCTACCGGGCTAGCGGGAGGGCCGGGAAACGAGCAGTTCTTC.

The table lists this clonotype with many counts. The rearrangement joins TRBV29-1 to TRBJ1-1, with a possible D match to TRBD1 (5 bases). V was shortened by 4 bases and J by 1 base, with 7 bases between the two germline ends. CDR3 length equals 12 residues. Germline CDR1 SQVTM, CDR2 ANQGSEA. The DNA for the CDR3 is TGCAGCGTTGGGGGGGGGAACACTGAAGCTTTCTTT. As protein: CSVGGGNTEAFF. The full variable domain, in which reference TRBV29-1 and TRBJ1-1 provide the parts outside the CDR3, is SAVISQKPSRDICQRGTSLTIQCQVDSQVTMMFWYRQQPGQSLTLIATANQGSEATYESGFVIDKFPISRPNLTFSTLTVSNMSPEDSSIYLCSVGGGNTEAFFGQGTRLTVV.

Many counts were recorded for this clonotype. The V call is TRBV5-1, the J call TRBJ2-2; D ambiguous. The germline gives CDR1 SGHRS, CDR2 YFSETQ. CDR3 length: 16 amino acids. V lost 0 bases and J 1 base, leaving 10 bases between the germline ends. CDR3 in amino acids: CASSLDPALNTGELFF. The CDR3 nucleotides are TGCGCCAGCAGCTTGGATCCAGCTTTGAACACCGGGGAGCTGTTTTTT.

This clonotype is labeled medium-sized. The chain links TRBV10-3 to TRBJ1-1; D is possibly TRBD1 (5 bases). Trimming cost V 10 bases and J 3 bases, with 18 bases left between them. Germline V CDR1 and CDR2: ENHRY, SYGVKD. This CDR3 spans 14 amino acids. This chain's CDR3 is CATGTAVRDTEAFF. The CDR3 DNA reads as TGTGCCACCGGGACGGCGGTTAGGGACACTGAAGCTTTCTTT.

The sample holds many counts of this clonotype. The chain is built from TRBV20-1 and TRBJ1-6, with TRBD1 identical over 12 bases. This CDR3 is built from 15 residues. Germline assignment: CDR1 DFQATT and CDR2 SNEGSKA (reference sequence). Germline trimming cut 5 bases from V and 6 bases from J; bases unmatched to any gene: 5. Written as DNA, the CDR3 is TGCAGTGCTCTCCCGGGACAGGGGGCTAATTCACCCCTCCACTTT. Encoded protein: CSALPGQGANSPLHF.

This clonotype has ten or more counts. V usage is TRBV27 and J usage is TRBJ1-5; D is possibly TRBD1 (6 bases). This CDR3 comprises 14 residues. Per the germline V gene, CDR1 is MNHEY and CDR2 is SMNVEV (reference sequence). V gave up 5 bases and J gave up 4 bases, with 12 bases separating them. CDR3 sequence: CASSVRTGNQPQHF. The CDR3 DNA follows: TGTGCCAGCAGTGTTCGAACAGGGAATCAGCCCCAGCATTTT.

This clonotype was found a few times. The genes are TRBV20-1 and TRBJ1-1; possibly TRBD1 for D (5 bases). The V end was cut by 1 base, the J end by 3 bases, with 12 bases between. Per germline, CDR1 DFQATT and CDR2 SNEGSKA (reference sequence). The CDR3 contains 14 residues. The CDR3 region has the DNA TGCAGTGCTAGAGTGGGGTGGGGGGACACTGAAGCTTTCTTT. It yields the protein CSARVGWGDTEAFF.

This clonotype was seen at least ten times. The rearrangement links TRBV20-1 to TRBJ1-1, with D unresolved. V was pared by 6 bases and J by 4 bases, with 12 bases between. Germline lookup yields CDR1 DFQATT and CDR2 SNEGSKA (reference sequence). This CDR3 has 12 residues. The CDR3 spells CSASPRTTEAFF. CDR3 in DNA: TGCAGTGCGAGCCCCCGGACCACTGAAGCTTTCTTT.

This clonotype was seen repeatedly, ten times or more. V and J are TRBV28 and TRBJ1-1, with 9 bases aligning to TRBD1. Unmatched junction bases numbered 12, after V lost 8 bases and J lost 5 bases. Looked up from germline, CDR1 is MDHEN and CDR2 is SYDVKM. This CDR3 is 15 amino acids long. The CDR3 is CASLSTTGGMTEAFF. CDR3 coding DNA: TGTGCCAGCCTCTCAACCACAGGGGGCATGACTGAAGCTTTCTTT. The whole variable domain, filled in from reference TRBV28 and TRBJ1-1, reads DVKVTQSSRYLVKRTGEKVFLECVQDMDHENMFWYRQDPGLGLRLIYFSYDVKMKEKGDIPEGYSVSREKKERFSLILESASTNQTSMYLCASLSTTGGMTEAFFGQGTRLTVV.

This clonotype was recorded at least ten times. This rearrangement joins TRBV19 to TRBJ2-7; D unclear. This CDR3 comprises 12 residues. V lost 2 bases, J lost 7 bases, and 9 bases lay in between. CDR1 is LNHDA and CDR2 is SQIVND in the germline V gene (reference sequence). Written as DNA, the CDR3 is TGTGCCAGTAGTATAACTTCTCAAGAGCAGTACTTC. This translates into CASSITSQEQYF.

This clonotype came up many times. The chain is built from TRBV15 and TRBJ2-7; D not resolved. CDR1 LNHNV and CDR2 YYDKDF come from the germline V gene (reference sequence). The CDR3 consists of 13 residues. The V and J ends lost 0 bases and 2 bases respectively, with 5 bases between them. CDR3 residues: CATSRDPAYEQYF. The CDR3 bases are TGTGCCACCAGCAGAGACCCAGCCTACGAGCAGTACTTC.

This clonotype was seen many times. The chain joins TRBV3-1 to TRBJ2-4; TRBD1 is a possible D gene (6 bases). The CDR3 consists of 16 residues. V shed 3 bases and J shed 0 bases, with 12 bases lying between them. CDR1 is LGHDT, CDR2 YNNKEL, per germline (reference sequence). CDR3 nucleotides: TGTGCCAGCAGCCAGAGGGGGAGCCTAGCCAAAAACATTCAGTACTTC. Translation gives CASSQRGSLAKNIQYF.

This clonotype was recorded at least ten times. The V call is TRBV7-9, the J call TRBJ1-6; 7 bases map to TRBD1. V gave up 3 bases and J gave up 12 bases; unmatched junction bases: 8. The CDR3 is made up of 14 amino acids. CDR1 is SEHNR and CDR2 is FQNEAQ in the germline V gene (reference sequence). The CDR3 sequence is CASSLGQSQRPLHF. CDR3 nucleotide sequence: TGTGCCAGCAGCTTGGGACAGAGCCAAAGACCCCTCCACTTT.

V gene TRBV3-1 combines with J gene TRBJ1-2, with a weak D call TRBD1 (5 bases). CDR1 is LGHDT, CDR2 YNNKEL, per germline (reference sequence). Trimming removed 2 bases from V and 7 bases from J, with 14 bases in between. This CDR3 is built from 14 residues. CDR3: CASSQQSGSGGYTF. The DNA of the CDR3 is TGTGCCAGCAGCCAACAGTCAGGGTCCGGTGGCTACACCTTC.

This clonotype was detected only once. This rearrangement joins TRBV7-9 to TRBJ2-3; the D gene is possibly TRBD2 (6 bases). There are 17 residues in the CDR3. The germline V gene encodes CDR1 SEHNR and CDR2 FQNEAQ (reference sequence). The V end lost 6 bases, the J end lost 3 bases, and 22 bases lay between the germline ends. In DNA, the CDR3 is TGTGCCAGCAGGAGAAGACTAGGCCCGGTGGGTACAGATACGCAGTATTTT. It encodes CASRRRLGPVGTDTQYF. The full variable domain, with the rest looked up from reference TRBV7-9 and TRBJ2-3, is DTGVSQNPRHKITKRGQNVTFRCDPISEHNRLYWYRQTLGQGPEFLTYFQNEAQLEKSRLLSDRFSAERPKGSFSTLEIQRTEQGDSAMYLCASRRRLGPVGTDTQYFGPGTRLTVL.

The sample holds many counts of this clonotype. The rearrangement uses TRBV5-6 and TRBJ2-7; 10 nucleotides align to TRBD1. The V gene's germline CDR1 is SGHDT and CDR2 YYEEEE. This CDR3 contains 18 residues. The V segment lost 5 bases and the J segment 0 bases; nucleotides outside the gene matches: 14. The CDR3 here is CASSRNRDRGPSSYEQYF. The CDR3, as DNA: TGTGCCAGCAGTAGGAACCGGGACAGGGGACCGAGCTCCTACGAGCAGTACTTC.